This T cell receptor beta chain was found in a study of OX40 agonist ivuxolimab in advanced cancers. Across the study: A partial response was reached by three patients: one with hepatocellular carcinoma and two with cutaneous melanoma. Study-wide findings and caveats: The CD4+ and CD8+ T cells in the blood had expanded clonally by week 6 at 0.1 to 3.0 mg/kg. The mean number of expanded clones was higher in CD8+ T cells than in CD4+.

If patients had autoimmune disease history or systemic immunosuppression, they were excluded. Produced via immunoSEQ multiplex PCR; TCRdb's table is partial and in-frame only. Here the sample spans 90,000 to 120,000 clones, less than 95% being singletons. Concerning this clone: Its antigen is currently unknown.

The material sequenced was CD4+ or CD8+ T cells sorted from blood, taken in a trial of the OX40 agonist ivuxolimab. The sequence was collected from an adult with an advanced solid tumor such as melanoma, head and neck, liver or kidney cancer.

In nucleotides, the CDR3 is TGTGCCAGCAGCTTCGACACCCCCCAGGAGACCCAGTACTTC. It is translated as CASSFDTPQETQYF. The rearrangement links TRBV5-4 to TRBJ2-5; D uncertain. The CDR3 runs 14 residues. Germline-derived CDR1 and CDR2 are SGHNT and YYREEE (reference sequence). Trimming shortened V by 2 bases and J by 5 bases, and 13 bases separated the two germline ends.